This T cell receptor (beta chain) was sequenced during a study of blood T cells in healthy people across ages. With respect to this clonotype: Antigen specificity is unknown.

Researchers collected about 9.7 milliliters of peripheral blood from every single donor. The CDR3 consists of 14 residues. Germline values: CDR1 DFQATT, CDR2 SNEGSKA (reference sequence). Trimming removed 5 bases from V and 3 bases from J, with 13 bases in between. Study-level findings and limits: A conclusive naive versus antigen-experienced comparison was prevented by the unsorted PBMCs. The authors considered diversity estimates from one million T cells to be underestimates.

Alongside a J-beta primer mix, a sample-barcoded 5' primer served in a second PCR lasting roughly 7 to 11 cycles. Every sample gave at least 2.5 million paired-end reads containing CDR3. One entry per CDR3 protein, called by TCRdb with MiXCR from the 5' RACE reads. Of 1.5 million to 2 million distinct CDR3 sequences listed, 28% are singletons. Source material: blood. This receptor was taken from a woman in her 30s in good health. This chain connects TRBV20-1 to TRBJ1-4, with D unresolved. CDR3 DNA sequence: TGCAGTGCTCGGGAGGGTAATCCTAATGAAAAACTGTTTTTT. It specifies CSAREGNPNEKLFF.